Listed here are 3 T cell receptor beta chains from one sample, sequenced in a study of blood T cell repertoires in COVID-19. Only in-frame clones appear in the TCRdb table, and some are missing; sequencing was by immunoSEQ multiplex PCR. The data show 300,000 to 400,000 clones, with roughly 90% seen just once and 7.1% held by the top ten. Specimen: peripheral blood. The receptors stem from a woman aged 60-75 years with COVID-19, enrolled during active disease.

This chain joins TRBV6-5 and TRBJ1-1, with no clear D. This CDR3 contains 15 residues. Trimming left V 0 bases short and J 1 base short, with 9 bases between. CDR1 and CDR2 from the germline V gene are MNHEY and SVGAGI. For the CDR3, the DNA is TGTGCCAGCAGTTACTCGAGGGTACCGAACACTGAAGCTTTCTTT. Translation: CASSYSRVPNTEAFF.

This sequence joins TRBV19 and TRBJ2-1; 10 nucleotides line up with TRBD2. Germline CDR1 LNHDA, CDR2 SQIVND (reference sequence). V trimming: 7 bases; J trimming: 1 base; junction bases outside the gene matches: 16. The CDR3 runs to 19 residues. The CDR3: CASTPGASGGAFSYNEQFF. The CDR3 bases are TGTGCCAGTACCCCCGGAGCAAGCGGGGGGGCCTTTTCCTACAATGAGCAGTTCTTC.

The chain recombines TRBV10-3 with TRBJ1-1; 10 bases match TRBD1. V lost 2 bases and J lost 2; bases outside the gene matches: 2. CDR1 ENHRY and CDR2 SYGVKD come from the germline V gene. CDR3 length: 15 amino acids. The CDR3 loop is CAISEGTGANTEAFF. Here the CDR3 DNA reads TGTGCCATCAGTGAGGGGACAGGGGCAAACACTGAAGCTTTCTTT.